The 21 T cell receptor beta chains reported below all come from one sample, sequenced in a study of CD8+ T cells in alopecia areata. cDNA prepared by RNA extraction and subsequent reverse transcription served as the template for sequencing. Generated by immunoSEQ multiplex PCR, the TCRdb table keeps only in-frame clones and is missing some. Seen here are just over 150,000 clones, 40% to 60% observed once, and the top ten hold 19%. The specimen was CD8+ T cells sorted from blood, collected at week 0. The source is a human donor with alopecia areata.

The chain combines TRBV29-1 with TRBJ2-1; D tentatively reads TRBD1 or TRBD2 (6 bases each). This CDR3 is 14 amino acids long. V lost 5 bases and J lost 8, with 19 bases in between. Germline V gene lookup returns CDR1 SQVTM and CDR2 ANQGSEA. CDR3 protein: CSVLGWRDNHEQFF. In nucleotides, the CDR3 is TGCAGCGTTTTAGGATGGCGGGACAACCATGAGCAGTTCTTC.

The rearrangement uses TRBV4-3 and TRBJ1-1, with D hard to call. CDR3 length: 14 residues. Germline V gene data show CDR1 as LGHNA and CDR2 as YSLEER. Trimming took off 0 bases at V and 1 base at J, with 6 bases between the two ends. CDR3 amino acids: CASSQDGRNTEAFF. CDR3 DNA sequence: TGCGCCAGCAGCCAAGACGGGAGGAACACTGAAGCTTTCTTT.

This CDR3 reads CSVEDTQYF. CDR3 coding DNA: TGCAGCGTTGAAGATACGCAGTATTTT. This chain joins TRBV29-1 and TRBJ2-3; D gene unclear. CDR1 is SQVTM and CDR2 is ANQGSEA in the germline V gene. This CDR3 spans 9 amino acids. Trimming pared 0 bases from V and 8 bases from J, leaving 0 bases between.

This clone was counted a few times. This chain uses TRBV2 with TRBJ2-1; 13 positions match TRBD2. In germline, CDR1 is SNHLY, CDR2 FYNNEI. CDR3 length equals 15 residues. The ends lost 5 bases at V and 7 bases at J; junction bases unmatched: 5. The CDR3 DNA reads as TGTGCCAGCAGTTTACGGACTAGCGGGGGTAATGAGCAGTTCTTC. Translation gives CASSLRTSGGNEQFF.

This clone was detected a few times. This rearrangement joins TRBV5-1 to TRBJ2-1, with D maybe TRBD1 (6 bases). The V gene lost 0 bases and the J gene lost 8 bases, with 9 bases spanning the gap. This CDR3 has 13 residues. CDR1 and CDR2 from the germline V gene are SGHRS and YFSETQ. CDR3 bases: TGCGCCAGCAGCTTGGTCAGGGGCGATGAGCAGTTCTTC. Its translation: CASSLVRGDEQFF.

This chain connects TRBV5-1 to TRBJ2-5; D not certain. V shed 0 bases and J shed 0 bases, with 18 bases lying between them. There are 18 residues in the CDR3. CDR1 is SGHRS and CDR2 is YFSETQ in the germline V gene. CDR3 amino acids: CASSLAEVKYYNQETQYF. CDR3 bases: TGCGCCAGCAGCTTGGCCGAGGTTAAATACTATAACCAAGAGACCCAGTACTTC.

This clone was seen just once. The rearrangement joins TRBV7-3 to TRBJ1-1, with D possibly TRBD1 on 6 matching bases. Germline V gene data show CDR1 as SGHTA and CDR2 as FQGTGA. The V end lost 0 bases, the J end lost 0 bases, and 11 bases lay between the germline ends. This CDR3 is 16 amino acids long. The CDR3 region has the DNA TGTGCCAGCAGCTTAACGGACAGAGTTATGAACACTGAAGCTTTCTTT. Protein sequence: CASSLTDRVMNTEAFF. Using reference TRBV7-3 and TRBJ1-1 for the parts outside the CDR3, the full variable domain is GAGVSQTPSNKVTEKGKYVELRCDPISGHTALYWYRQSLGQGPEFLIYFQGTGAADDSGLPNDRFFAVRPEGSVSTLKIQRTERGDSAVYLCASSLTDRVMNTEAFFGQGTRLTVV.

The chain combines TRBV19 with TRBJ2-5, with D uncertain. Trimming left V 5 bases short and J 0 bases short, with 16 bases between. CDR3 size: 16 residues. Germline loops: CDR1 LNHDA, CDR2 SQIVND (reference sequence). The CDR3 region has the DNA TGTGCCAGTAGTCGTCAGGAGTCGAAGTACCAAGAGACCCAGTACTTC. The encoded protein is CASSRQESKYQETQYF.

This clone was observed once. The chain uses TRBV13 and TRBJ2-3, with D perhaps TRBD1 (6 bases). From germline, CDR1 is PRHDT and CDR2 FYEKMQ (reference sequence). V dropped 5 bases and J dropped 5 bases, with 11 bases sitting between them. The CDR3 totals 13 residues. For the CDR3, the DNA is TGTGCCAGCAGCACAACAGGGAGAGATACGCAGTATTTT. Its protein is CASSTTGRDTQYF.

This clone was observed a handful of times. The J gene is TRBJ2-2, the V gene TRBV9; D tentatively reads TRBD1 or TRBD2 (5 bases each). The V and J ends lost 3 bases and 5 bases respectively, with 14 bases between them. The CDR3 extends over 15 amino acids. CDR1 is SGDLS, CDR2 YYNGEE, per germline. The CDR3 sequence: CASSEGLGGTGELFF. CDR3 coding DNA: TGTGCCAGCAGCGAGGGGCTAGGAGGTACCGGGGAGCTGTTTTTT.

The chain carries TRBV29-1 and TRBJ2-6; no firm D call. The length of the CDR3 is 13 residues. From germline, CDR1 is SQVTM and CDR2 ANQGSEA. V lost 1 base and J lost 2, with 3 bases in between. CDR3 sequence reads: CSVEVPGANVLTF. CDR3 DNA sequence: TGCAGCGTTGAAGTCCCTGGGGCCAACGTCCTGACTTTC.

This clone was counted a few times. Other nucleotide sequences from this sample produce the same CDR3. V usage is TRBV7-2 and J usage is TRBJ1-2; 8 nucleotides align to TRBD1. This CDR3 spans 14 amino acids. The germline V gene encodes CDR1 SGHTA and CDR2 FQGNSA. V lost 5 bases, J lost 3 bases, and 5 bases stayed unmatched. CDR3 protein: CASSGSGGDYGYTF. The CDR3 nucleotides are TGTGCCAGCAGCGGTTCAGGGGGCGACTATGGCTACACCTTC.

The V call is TRBV30, the J call TRBJ1-2; 9 nucleotides match TRBD1. The germline V gene has CDR1 GTSNPN and CDR2 SVGIG (reference sequence). V shed 1 base, J shed 8 bases, and the junction held 5 bases outside the gene matches. CDR3 length: 13 residues. CDR3 loop: CAWSDRTGDGYTF. The CDR3 nucleotides read TGTGCCTGGAGTGATCGGACAGGGGACGGCTACACCTTC.

This chain uses TRBV29-1 with TRBJ1-2; 7 nucleotides align to TRBD1. Germline V gene lookup returns CDR1 SQVTM and CDR2 ANQGSEA. V was pared by 8 bases and J by 2 bases, with 8 bases of the junction left unmatched. There are 13 residues in the CDR3. CDR3 nucleotides: TGCAGCATCCCGACAGGGAAGAACTATGGCTACACCTTC. As protein: CSIPTGKNYGYTF.

The V and J genes are TRBV11-1 and TRBJ1-6, with D unclear. V was trimmed by 1 base and J by 6 bases, leaving 13 bases between them. Per germline, CDR1 SGHAT and CDR2 FQDESV (reference sequence). CDR3 size: 16 residues. In nucleotides, the CDR3 is TGTGCCAGCAGCTTAGGCGGTGTACGGTCTAATTCACCCCTCCACTTT. This gives the protein CASSLGGVRSNSPLHF. The entire variable domain, with the rest obtained from reference TRBV11-1 and TRBJ1-6, is as follows: EAEVAQSPRYKITEKSQAVAFWCDPISGHATLYWYRQILGQGPELLVQFQDESVVDDSQLPKDRFSAERLKGVDSTLKIQPAELGDSAMYLCASSLGGVRSNSPLHFGNGTRLTVT.

The sample holds a few counts of this clone. CDR3: CASSSGTAREAFF. The DNA for the CDR3 is TGTGCCAGCAGCTCCGGGACAGCGAGAGAAGCTTTCTTT. V usage is TRBV7-9 and J usage is TRBJ1-1; 7 nucleotides match TRBD1. Per germline, CDR1 SEHNR and CDR2 FQNEAQ (reference sequence). V dropped 4 bases and J dropped 8; count of bases not matched to a gene: 7. The CDR3 has 13 amino acids.

This chain joins TRBV18 and TRBJ1-6; weak D call: TRBD1 (5 bases). Trimming left V 4 bases short and J 7 bases short, with 20 bases between. The CDR3 has 17 amino acids. Germline V lookup: CDR1 KGHSH, CDR2 LQKENI. The CDR3 sequence: CASSRSPLTEGNSPLHF. CDR3 bases: TGTGCCAGCTCACGATCACCGTTGACAGAGGGGAATTCACCCCTCCACTTT.

The J gene is TRBJ2-7, the V gene TRBV7-9; TRBD1 might be the D (6 bases). This CDR3 region has 15 residues. CDR1 SEHNR and CDR2 FQNEAQ come from the germline V gene (reference sequence). With 5 bases removed from V and 3 bases from J, the gap between germline ends came to 17 bases. CDR3 protein: CASSIQGTFGYEQYF. CDR3 DNA sequence: TGTGCCAGCAGCATCCAGGGGACATTTGGCTACGAGCAGTACTTC.

J is TRBJ2-5 and V is TRBV30; unclear D gene. V was cut by 1 base and J by 5 bases, with 11 bases left in between. Germline loops: CDR1 GTSNPN, CDR2 SVGIG (reference sequence). This CDR3 spans 13 amino acids. CDR3 protein: CAWSETSYETQYF. Written as DNA, the CDR3 is TGTGCCTGGAGTGAAACGAGCTACGAGACCCAGTACTTC.

This clone was seen a few times. This sequence joins TRBV29-1 and TRBJ2-7, with TRBD2 as a possible D gene (5 bases). V shed 3 bases and J shed 4 bases, with 25 bases lying between them. CDR1 SQVTM and CDR2 ANQGSEA come from the germline V gene. The CDR3 totals 17 residues. CDR3 region: CSVDVVSGTHRGYEQYF. The CDR3, as DNA: TGCAGCGTTGATGTTGTCTCGGGAACTCACCGGGGTTACGAGCAGTACTTC.

The CDR3 DNA reads TGTGCCAGCAGCCTCGGGGACTCACCCTACGAGCAGTACTTC. Protein: CASSLGDSPYEQYF. The rearrangement joins TRBV5-6 to TRBJ2-7, with a weak D call TRBD2 (6 bases). Trimming removed 4 bases from V and 2 bases from J, with 13 bases in between. Germline CDR1 reads SGHDT; CDR2 reads YYEEEE. The CDR3 contains 14 residues.